The clone carrying this T cell receptor beta chain was detected a few times. The V gene lost 7 bases and the J gene lost 4 bases, with 13 bases spanning the gap. The CDR3 has 12 residues. From germline, CDR1 is DFQATT and CDR2 SNEGSKA (reference sequence). The data stem from a study of blood T cells in healthy people across ages. A sample-barcoded 5' primer and a J-beta primer mix were used in a second PCR of about 6 to 12 cycles. Carrying 12 random nucleotides, a template-switch adaptor labeled each individual cDNA molecule. TCRdb processed the 5' RACE reads anew with MiXCR; each CDR3 protein has one entry. Of hundreds of thousands of distinct CDR3 sequences in the sample, under 70% were seen once.

The chain recombines TRBV20-1 with TRBJ1-2; D is unresolved. The sample consisted of blood. The receptor was derived from a man aged 60 to 69 in good health. This CDR3 reads CSVAPPSYGYTF. The CDR3 bases are TGCAGTGTTGCGCCACCCTCCTATGGCTACACCTTC.